Each of the 27 T cell receptor beta chains below was sequenced from the same sample in a study of blood T cell repertoires in COVID-19. Clones were read by immunoSEQ multiplex PCR, and TCRdb kept only the in-frame ones, dropping some. The table includes more than 400,000 clones, roughly 87% detected once. The sample was PBMCs or T cells enriched from blood (not recorded which). Every receptor here comes from a woman younger than 30 who had recovered from COVID-19.

This clone has only a few counts. V gene TRBV28 combines with J gene TRBJ2-3, with a tentative D call TRBD2 (5 bases). Germline V lookup: CDR1 MDHEN, CDR2 SYDVKM. This CDR3 is 17 amino acids long. V dropped 10 bases and J dropped 0 bases, with 23 bases sitting between them. The CDR3 nucleotides are TGTGCCACTCTAGCACAAAATGGTGGTTTTAGCACAGATACGCAGTATTTT. This translates into CATLAQNGGFSTDTQYF.

The chain joins TRBV3-1 (or the pseudogene TRBV3-2) to TRBJ2-1, with D possibly matching TRBD1 (6 bases). Germline loops: CDR1 LGHDT, CDR2 YNNKEL (reference sequence). Between the trimmed V and J ends, which lost 0 bases and 14 bases, there was a span of 8 bases. This CDR3 is 11 amino acids long. CDR3 DNA sequence: TGTGCCAGCAGCCAAGATTCAGGGGAGTTCTTC. This gives the protein CASSQDSGEFF.

For this clone: The same CDR3 arises from other DNA sequences in this sample as well. This chain connects TRBV7-9 to TRBJ2-5; TRBD1 aligns across 8 bases. The V segment lost 5 bases and the J segment 3 bases; nucleotides outside the gene matches: 2. The CDR3 is made up of 13 amino acids. The V gene's germline CDR1 is SEHNR and CDR2 FQNEAQ (reference sequence). In DNA, the CDR3 is TGTGCCAGCAGCCTGACAGGGGAAGAGACCCAGTACTTC. As protein: CASSLTGEETQYF.

This chain links TRBV5-1 with TRBJ1-2; TRBD1 matches 12 bases. The CDR3 is 19 residues long. Germline assignment: CDR1 SGHRS and CDR2 YFSETQ. The junction had 14 bases not matched to a gene; V was cut back by 0 bases and J by 5 bases. CDR3 DNA: TGCGCCAGCAGCTTGGCCGGAGGGACAGGGGGCGTTGTTGGGTATGGCTACACCTTC. This gives the protein CASSLAGGTGGVVGYGYTF. Based on the CDR3 plus reference TRBV5-1 and TRBJ1-2, the full variable domain is KAGVTQTPRYLIKTRGQQVTLSCSPISGHRSVSWYQQTPGQGLQFLFEYFSETQRNKGNFPGRFSGRQFSNSRSEMNVSTLELGDSALYLCASSLAGGTGGVVGYGYTFGSGTRLTVV.

The chain uses TRBV2 and TRBJ1-6; 9 bases line up with TRBD1. Germline assignment: CDR1 SNHLY and CDR2 FYNNEI. This CDR3 spans 14 amino acids. Trimming cost V 7 bases and J 8 bases; bases outside gene matches: 6. The CDR3 nucleotides are TGTGCCAGCACAGTCCGACAGGGGGATTCACCCCTCCACTTT. Its protein is CASTVRQGDSPLHF.

This clone was seen just once. This CDR3 is also generated by other DNA sequences in the sample. The rearrangement joins TRBV9 to TRBJ2-3; TRBD2 matches at 16 bases. Germline V lookup: CDR1 SGDLS, CDR2 YYNGEE. This CDR3 spans 16 amino acids. V was clipped by 4 bases and J by 4 bases; unmatched bases: 3. The CDR3 DNA is TGTGCCAGCAGCACCGGGACTAGCGGGGGGGCAGATACGCAGTATTTT. Encoded protein: CASSTGTSGGADTQYF. Based on the CDR3 plus reference TRBV9 and TRBJ2-3, the full variable domain is DSGVTQTPKHLITATGQRVTLRCSPRSGDLSVYWYQQSLDQGLQFLIQYYNGEERAKGNILERFSAQQFPDLHSELNLSSLELGDSALYFCASSTGTSGGADTQYFGPGTRLTVL.

This sequence joins TRBV29-1 and TRBJ1-2, with D perhaps matching TRBD1 (5 bases). Germline loops: CDR1 SQVTM, CDR2 ANQGSEA. The CDR3 totals 14 residues. V lost 6 bases to trimming and J lost 4 bases, with 18 bases between them. Here the CDR3 reads CSVPRGGIPYGYTF. Written as DNA, the CDR3 is TGCAGCGTCCCGAGGGGAGGGATCCCCTATGGCTACACCTTC.

The rearrangement joins TRBV29-1 to TRBJ2-6, with D uncertain. Trimming stripped 7 bases from V and 4 bases from J, with 8 bases between. The germline CDR1 and CDR2 sequences are SQVTM and ANQGSEA. CDR3 length: 12 amino acids. The CDR3, as DNA: TGCAGCGGTGGTGAGGGGGCCAACGTCCTGACTTTC. Its protein product is CSGGEGANVLTF.

CDR3 sequence (DNA): TGTGCCAGCGTCGGACGGGGGGCCCAGCGAGATGAAGCTTTCTTT. This sequence encodes CASVGRGAQRDEAFF. The J gene is TRBJ1-1, the V gene TRBV28, with D perhaps matching TRBD1 (6 bases). CDR3 length: 15 residues. V was shortened by 8 bases and J by 7 bases, with 23 bases between the two germline ends. Germline CDR1 reads MDHEN; CDR2 reads SYDVKM.

The chain employs TRBV12-5 and TRBJ1-5; TRBD1 matches at 7 bases. The CDR3 length is 14 residues. V lost 3 bases, J lost 4 bases, and 3 bases stayed unmatched. Germline values: CDR1 LGHNT, CDR2 FRNRAP. CDR3 nucleotides: TGTGCTAGTGGTTTACAGGGGCTGAATCAGCCCCAGCATTTT. Its protein is CASGLQGLNQPQHF.

The chain employs TRBV2 and TRBJ1-6; 8 positions match TRBD1. From germline, CDR1 is SNHLY and CDR2 FYNNEI. The CDR3 length is 17 residues. The V gene end was trimmed by 6 bases and the J gene end by 0 bases; junction bases not matched to a gene: 7. CDR3 sequence reads: CASSSTGGISYNSPLHF. As DNA, the CDR3 is TGTGCCAGCAGCAGTACAGGGGGTATCTCCTATAATTCACCCCTCCACTTT.

This clone was recorded once. The chain is built from TRBV24-1 and TRBJ2-1; D may be TRBD1 (5 bases). Germline assignment: CDR1 KGHDR and CDR2 SFDVKD. Trimming took off 2 bases at V and 3 bases at J, with 13 bases between the two ends. This CDR3 spans 16 amino acids. The CDR3 here is CATSDSRTSSYNEQFF. Here the CDR3 DNA reads TGTGCCACCAGTGATTCCCGGACATCCAGCTACAATGAGCAGTTCTTC.

The V gene is TRBV5-1, the J gene TRBJ1-4; 9 bases are shared with TRBD1. Germline trimming cut 4 bases from V and 5 bases from J; bases unmatched to any gene: 3. The germline V gene encodes CDR1 SGHRS and CDR2 YFSETQ. The CDR3 length is 14 residues. The CDR3 loop reads CASSGGQGNEKLFF. The CDR3 DNA reads TGCGCCAGCAGCGGGGGACAGGGAAATGAAAAACTGTTTTTT.

The rearrangement links TRBV30 to TRBJ1-6; TRBD1 agrees at 10 bases. This CDR3 is built from 14 residues. Losses at the gene ends were 6 bases for V and 9 bases for J; bases not matched to a gene: 8. Germline assignment: CDR1 GTSNPN and CDR2 SVGIG (reference sequence). CDR3 residues: CACKTGGIRSPLHF. The CDR3 DNA reads as TGTGCCTGTAAGACAGGGGGCATTCGTTCACCCCTCCACTTT. The whole variable domain, remainder taken from reference TRBV30 and TRBJ1-6, is SQTIHQWPATLVQPVGSPLSLECTVEGTSNPNLYWYRQAAGRGLQLLFYSVGIGQISSEVPQNLSASRPQDRQFILSSKKLLLSDSGFYLCACKTGGIRSPLHFGNGTRLTVT.

V is TRBV5-1 and J is TRBJ2-1, with 9 bases that match TRBD1. The CDR3 has 15 amino acids. The germline gives CDR1 SGHRS, CDR2 YFSETQ. The ends lost 0 bases at V and 4 bases at J; junction bases unmatched: 2. DNA for the CDR3: TGCGCCAGCAGCTTGGGGGACAGGGATTACAATGAGCAGTTCTTC. This sequence encodes CASSLGDRDYNEQFF.

This rearrangement joins TRBV5-1 to TRBJ2-3, with D tentatively TRBD2 (6 bases). The V and J ends lost 4 bases and 10 bases respectively, with 13 bases between them. CDR1 is SGHRS and CDR2 is YFSETQ in the germline V gene. This CDR3 is built from 12 residues. The DNA for the CDR3 is TGCGCCAGCAGCCGGAGTGGGGAGGCGCAGTATTTT. Protein: CASSRSGEAQYF. The full variable domain, in which reference TRBV5-1 and TRBJ2-3 provide the parts outside the CDR3, is KAGVTQTPRYLIKTRGQQVTLSCSPISGHRSVSWYQQTPGQGLQFLFEYFSETQRNKGNFPGRFSGRQFSNSRSEMNVSTLELGDSALYLCASSRSGEAQYFGPGTRLTVL.

This clone was found a few times. The chain combines TRBV19 with TRBJ1-2, with D uncertain. This CDR3 contains 15 residues. Germline assignment: CDR1 LNHDA and CDR2 SQIVND (reference sequence). Trimming stripped 3 bases from V and 3 bases from J, with 14 bases between. CDR3 loop: CASSILEEMDYGYTF. DNA for the CDR3: TGTGCCAGTAGTATTTTAGAGGAAATGGACTATGGCTACACCTTC.

This clone came up a few times. The rearrangement uses TRBV30 and TRBJ1-1; D perhaps matches TRBD1 (6 bases). V lost 7 bases and J 6 bases, leaving 21 bases between the germline ends. This CDR3 has 14 amino acids. CDR1 is GTSNPN, CDR2 SVGIG, per germline (reference sequence). The CDR3 sequence is CAYSHRENFAEAFF. The CDR3 DNA sequence: TGTGCCTATTCCCACAGGGAAAACTTCGCTGAAGCTTTCTTT.

This sequence joins TRBV19 and TRBJ1-5, with a weak D call TRBD1 (5 bases). Germline V lookup: CDR1 LNHDA, CDR2 SQIVND (reference sequence). Between the trimmed V and J ends, which lost 7 bases and 6 bases, there was a span of 19 bases. The CDR3 contains 15 residues. CDR3 residues: CASTRADTISQPQHF. DNA of the CDR3: TGTGCCAGTACCCGGGCGGACACTATATCTCAGCCCCAGCATTTT.

In its sample, this clone was seen once. The V call is TRBV5-1, the J call TRBJ1-2; TRBD1 matches at 8 bases. The CDR3 extends over 16 amino acids. Germline CDR1 reads SGHRS; CDR2 reads YFSETQ. Losses at the gene ends were 4 bases for V and 7 bases for J; bases not matched to a gene: 15. The DNA for the CDR3 is TGCGCCAGCAGCAATAATCACGGACAGGGCGGGAGTGGCTACACCTTC. This codes for CASSNNHGQGGSGYTF.

The chain combines TRBV19 with TRBJ1-1; D is undetermined. Deletions cut 7 bases from V and 1 base from J, with 16 bases between. The V gene's germline CDR1 is LNHDA and CDR2 SQIVND (reference sequence). This CDR3 has 15 residues. In DNA form, the CDR3 reads TGTGCCAGTAAGTTACTAGAGCGGGGGAACACTGAAGCTTTCTTT. Translated: CASKLLERGNTEAFF.

The chain uses TRBV5-1 and TRBJ2-7; 7 nucleotides align to TRBD1. Trimming removed 4 bases from V and 3 bases from J; junction bases left unmatched: 7. The CDR3 has 14 residues. CDR1 is SGHRS, CDR2 YFSETQ, per germline. The CDR3 loop reads CASSGRQGGYEQYF. The CDR3 DNA is TGCGCCAGCAGCGGTAGACAGGGTGGCTACGAGCAGTACTTC. Using reference TRBV5-1 and TRBJ2-7 for the parts outside the CDR3, the full variable domain is KAGVTQTPRYLIKTRGQQVTLSCSPISGHRSVSWYQQTPGQGLQFLFEYFSETQRNKGNFPGRFSGRQFSNSRSEMNVSTLELGDSALYLCASSGRQGGYEQYFGPGTRLTVT.

V gene TRBV27 combines with J gene TRBJ2-7, with TRBD1 matching 8 bases. Germline CDR1 and CDR2: MNHEY and SMNVEV (reference sequence). The CDR3 loop spans 14 amino acids. V shed 4 bases, J shed 5 bases, and the junction held 7 bases outside the gene matches. The CDR3 reads CASSYAGGRDEQYF. CDR3 bases: TGTGCCAGCAGTTACGCAGGGGGCAGGGACGAGCAGTACTTC.

The J gene is TRBJ1-1, the V gene TRBV6-5; TRBD1 matches at 9 bases. J lost 14 bases, V lost 5 bases, and 12 bases had no gene match. Germline values: CDR1 MNHEY, CDR2 SVGAGI. The CDR3 runs to 13 residues. The CDR3 region is CASSLEPGQGGFF. As DNA, the CDR3 is TGTGCCAGCAGTCTCGAACCGGGACAGGGAGGGTTCTTT.

The chain combines TRBV18 with TRBJ1-3; the D gene is possibly TRBD1 (5 bases). This CDR3 region has 15 residues. V was trimmed by 5 bases and J by 0 bases, leaving 11 bases between them. The germline gives CDR1 KGHSH, CDR2 LQKENI. Written as DNA, the CDR3 is TGTGCCAGCTCAGCAGGGCAGTTCTCTGGAAACACCATATATTTT. It specifies CASSAGQFSGNTIYF.

The V and J genes are TRBV27 and TRBJ2-7, with 12 bases that match TRBD2. With 5 bases clipped from V and 4 bases from J, the junction kept 9 bases outside the gene matches. Germline V gene lookup returns CDR1 MNHEY and CDR2 SMNVEV (reference sequence). The CDR3 runs 16 residues. The CDR3 reads CASSAILAGGLYEQYF. The DNA of the CDR3 is TGTGCCAGCAGTGCCATCCTAGCGGGGGGGCTATACGAGCAGTACTTC.

V usage is TRBV24-1 and J usage is TRBJ2-3; 13 bases line up with TRBD2. CDR3 length: 17 amino acids. CDR1 and CDR2 (germline): KGHDR, SFDVKD. Trimming removed 3 bases from V and 4 bases from J; junction bases left unmatched: 6. The CDR3 DNA follows: TGTGCCACCAGTGATCCCAGACTAGCGGGGGGCCCAGATACGCAGTATTTT. The encoded protein is CATSDPRLAGGPDTQYF.